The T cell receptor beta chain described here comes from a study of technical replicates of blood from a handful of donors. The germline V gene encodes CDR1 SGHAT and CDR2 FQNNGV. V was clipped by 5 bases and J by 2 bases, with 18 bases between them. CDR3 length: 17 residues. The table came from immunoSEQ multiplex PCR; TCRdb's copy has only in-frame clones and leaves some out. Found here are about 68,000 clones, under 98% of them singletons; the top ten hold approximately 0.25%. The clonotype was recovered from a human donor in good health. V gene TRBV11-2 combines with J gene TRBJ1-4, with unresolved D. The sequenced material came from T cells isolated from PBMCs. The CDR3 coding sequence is TGTGCCAGCAGCCCGCGAGGTGCTGGAAGCACTAATGAAAAACTGTTTTTT. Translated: CASSPRGAGSTNEKLFF. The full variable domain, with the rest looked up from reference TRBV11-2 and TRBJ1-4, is EAGVAQSPRYKIIEKRQSVAFWCNPISGHATLYWYQQILGQGPKLLIQFQNNGVVDDSQLPKDRFSAERLKGVDSTLKIQPAKLEDSAVYLCASSPRGAGSTNEKLFFGSGTQLSVL.